This T cell receptor beta chain was found in a study of CD8 T cell repertoires and HIV-1 epitope variants. Study background: T cells were stimulated with Twenty-five Gag and Nef peptides separately. Controls were a CMV, EBV and flu peptide pool, Ebola AY9 negative control, and no-peptide well.

A note on this clone: Its specificity is not known.

Generated by immunoSEQ multiplex PCR, the TCRdb table keeps only in-frame clones and is missing some. The data contain a few thousand clones, approximately 70% of them singletons. The CDR3 contains 15 residues. Per germline, CDR1 MDHEN and CDR2 SYDVKM. The V end was cut by 6 bases, the J end by 7 bases, with 21 bases between. This chain joins TRBV28 and TRBJ1-2; no firm D call. Sequenced material: cultured CD8+ T cells derived from PBMCs. This sequence originates from a male donor with HIV. The chain's CDR3 is CASSPTVKSLGGYTF. CDR3 DNA: TGTGCCAGCAGCCCGACGGTCAAATCCCTGGGTGGCTACACCTTC.